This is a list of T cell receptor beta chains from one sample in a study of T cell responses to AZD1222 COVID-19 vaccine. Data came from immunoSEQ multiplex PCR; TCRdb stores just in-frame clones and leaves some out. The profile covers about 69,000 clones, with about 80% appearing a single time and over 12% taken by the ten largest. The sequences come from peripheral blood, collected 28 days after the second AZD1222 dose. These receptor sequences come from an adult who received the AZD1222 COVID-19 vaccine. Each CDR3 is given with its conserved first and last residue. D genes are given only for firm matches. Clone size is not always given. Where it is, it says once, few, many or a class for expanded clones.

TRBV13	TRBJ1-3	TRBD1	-	TGTGCCAGCAACAGGGGAAGAAACACCATATATTTT	CASNRGRNTIYF
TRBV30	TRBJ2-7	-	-	TGTGCCTGGAATCTAGCGAGCCACGAGCAGTACTTC	CAWNLASHEQYF
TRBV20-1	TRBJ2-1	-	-	TGCAGTCCGGCAGTTGGCGATGAGCAGTTCTTC	CSPAVGDEQFF
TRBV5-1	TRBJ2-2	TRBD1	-	TGCGCCAGCAGCTTGGGACAGGGGGCATCCGGGGAGCTGTTTTTT	CASSLGQGASGELFF
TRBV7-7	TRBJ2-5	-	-	TGTGCTAGCAGCTTGGCCATATCGGAGACCCAGTACTTC	CASSLAISETQYF
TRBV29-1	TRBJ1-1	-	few	TGCAGCGTTGAGGTCAGGGCGAACACTGAAGCTTTCTTT	CSVEVRANTEAFF
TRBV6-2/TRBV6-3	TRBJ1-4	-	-	TGTGCCAGCAGTTACTCCGGGCAGGGGAGAGGAAAACTGTTTTTT	CASSYSGQGRGKLFF
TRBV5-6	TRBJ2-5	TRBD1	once	TGTGCCAGCAGCTTACGACAGGGGGCAGAGACCCAGTACTTC	CASSLRQGAETQYF
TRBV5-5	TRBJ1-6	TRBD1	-	TGTGCCAGCAGCTTGGCCGGGACAGGGAGCCTCCACTTT	CASSLAGTGSLHF
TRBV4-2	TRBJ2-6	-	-	TGTGCCAGCAGCCAAGACCCTATTACCCGTTCGTCTGGGGCCAACGTCCTGACTTTC	CASSQDPITRSSGANVLTF
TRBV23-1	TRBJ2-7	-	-	TGCGCCAGCAGTCACCCGGTGGGGGGTCTCTACGAGCAGTACTTC	CASSHPVGGLYEQYF
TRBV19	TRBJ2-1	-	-	TGTGCCAGTAGTATTGTTGGCAGGGGATCCTACAATGAGCAGTTCTTC	CASSIVGRGSYNEQFF
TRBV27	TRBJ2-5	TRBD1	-	TGTGCCAGCAGTGTCGGACAGGGACCGTACCAAGAGACCCAGTACTTC	CASSVGQGPYQETQYF
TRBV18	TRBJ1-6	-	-	TGTGCCAGCTCACCACTGGCAGGGAACGGCTCACCCCTCCACTTT	CASSPLAGNGSPLHF
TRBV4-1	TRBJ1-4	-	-	TGCGCCAGCAGCCAACCGGGACCCCTTAATGAAAAACTGTTTTTT	CASSQPGPLNEKLFF
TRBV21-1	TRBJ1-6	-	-	TGTGCCAGCAGCAAAGAGGACAGGAATAATTCACCCCTCCACTTT	CASSKEDRNNSPLHF
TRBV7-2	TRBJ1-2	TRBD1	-	TGTGCCAGCAGCCCGACCGGGACAGACGACTATGGCTACACCTTC	CASSPTGTDDYGYTF
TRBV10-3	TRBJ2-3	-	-	TGTGCCATCAGTGAGTCTCGGAACACAGATACGCAGTATTTT	CAISESRNTDTQYF
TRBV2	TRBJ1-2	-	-	TGTGCCAGCAGTGAGGACGTGGGCTACACCTTC	CASSEDVGYTF
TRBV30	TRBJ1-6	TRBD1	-	TGTGCCTGGAGTTTGGGACAGAGAGATAATTCACCCCTCCACTTT	CAWSLGQRDNSPLHF
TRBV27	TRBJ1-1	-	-	TGTGCCAGCAGTTTAAGCCCAATTGTGTCAGGGGCGAATACTGAAGCTTTCTTT	CASSLSPIVSGANTEAFF
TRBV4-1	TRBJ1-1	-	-	TGCGCCAGCAGCCACCGAAGATCGACAGCGAACACTGAAGCTTTCTTT	CASSHRRSTANTEAFF
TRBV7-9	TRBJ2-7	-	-	TGTGCCAGCAGCTTACTAGACGAGTCCTACGAGCAGTACTTC	CASSLLDESYEQYF
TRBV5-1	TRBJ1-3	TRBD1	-	TGCGCCAGCAGCCTAGCTTACAGGGGTATTCGAGGCACCATATATTTT	CASSLAYRGIRGTIYF
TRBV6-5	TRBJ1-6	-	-	TGTGCCAGCAGTTACTGGACCCGCTTGTATAATTCACCCCTCCACTTT	CASSYWTRLYNSPLHF
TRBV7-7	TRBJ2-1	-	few	TGTGCTAGCAGCGTTTCAACCAACAATGAGCAGTTCTTC	CASSVSTNNEQFF
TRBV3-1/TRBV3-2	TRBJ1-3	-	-	TGTGCCAGCAGCCCAGGAGGGGGGACTGGAAACACCATATATTTT	CASSPGGGTGNTIYF
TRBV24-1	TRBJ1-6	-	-	TGTGCCACCAGTGACGGGAGAGGAGGATTTTCACCCCTCCACTTT	CATSDGRGGFSPLHF
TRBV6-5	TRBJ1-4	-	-	TGTGCCACACCGGGACAATTTAATGAAAAACTGTTTTTT	CATPGQFNEKLFF
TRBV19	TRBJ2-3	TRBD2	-	TGTGCCAGTGGAAGCGGGGGGGCCTTGGCAGATACGCAGTATTTT	CASGSGGALADTQYF
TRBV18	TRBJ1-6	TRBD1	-	TGTGCCAGCTCACCGGGACAGGGAGGTAATTCACCCCTCCACTTT	CASSPGQGGNSPLHF
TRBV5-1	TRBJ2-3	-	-	TGCGCCAGCAGCCATGAGGGCAGGGGCACAGATACGCAGTATTTT	CASSHEGRGTDTQYF
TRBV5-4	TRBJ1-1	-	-	TGTGCCAGCAGCACAAATTCCGGGAACACTGAAGCTTTCTTT	CASSTNSGNTEAFF
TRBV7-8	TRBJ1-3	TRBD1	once	TGTGCCAGCAGCACAGGGGCTGGAAACACCATATATTTT	CASSTGAGNTIYF
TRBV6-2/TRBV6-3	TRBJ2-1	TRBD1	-	TGTGCCAGCAGTTACTCGACGGCAGGGGGCGGCAATGAGCAGTTCTTC	CASSYSTAGGGNEQFF
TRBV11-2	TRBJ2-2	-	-	TGTGCCAGCAGCTTAGCAGCAGGGGAGCTGTTTTTT	CASSLAAGELFF
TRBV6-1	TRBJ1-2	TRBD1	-	TGTGCCAGCAGTGAGGCCCCAGGACAGGGTTGGTTCGGCTACACCTTC	CASSEAPGQGWFGYTF
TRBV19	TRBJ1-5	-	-	TGTGCCAGTAGTATTATGGGTGATAGCAATCAGCCCCAGCATTTT	CASSIMGDSNQPQHF
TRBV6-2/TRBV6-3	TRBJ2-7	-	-	TGTGCCAGCAGTAGGGGAGGCCTGACCTACGAGCAGTACTTC	CASSRGGLTYEQYF
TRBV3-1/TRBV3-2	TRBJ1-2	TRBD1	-	TGTGCCAGCAGCCCGCGGGACAGGGGAGGGGAAGGCTACACCTTC	CASSPRDRGGEGYTF
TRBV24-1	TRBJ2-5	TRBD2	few	TGTGCCACCAGTGATTTGCGGCTTAGGCTAGCGGGGAGTCGGGGAGGTAGGGAGACCCAGTACTTC	CATSDLRLRLAGSRGGRETQYF
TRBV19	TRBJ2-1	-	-	TGTGCCAGTATGACCCGGGGGAACAATGAGCAGTTCTTC	CASMTRGNNEQFF
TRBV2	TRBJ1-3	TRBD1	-	TGTGCCAGCAGTGGGACAGGAGGAAACACCATATATTTT	CASSGTGGNTIYF
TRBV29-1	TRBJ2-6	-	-	TGCAGCGTTACACCCAACTCTGGGGCCAACGTCCTGACTTTC	CSVTPNSGANVLTF
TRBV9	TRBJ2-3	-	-	TGTGCCAGCAGCGCTCAGACTAGCACAGATACGCAGTATTTT	CASSAQTSTDTQYF
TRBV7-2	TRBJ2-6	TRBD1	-	TGTGCCAGCAGACGAGACAGGGCGGCGGCCAACGTCCTGACTTTC	CASRRDRAAANVLTF
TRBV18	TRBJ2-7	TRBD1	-	TGTGCCAGCTCACCAAGGGGACAGGGGGCCTCCTACGAGCAGTACTTC	CASSPRGQGASYEQYF
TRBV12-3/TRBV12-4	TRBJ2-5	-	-	TGTGCCAGCATGGTAGGGGGGCAAGAGACCCAGTACTTC	CASMVGGQETQYF
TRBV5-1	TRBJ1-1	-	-	TGCGCCAGCAGCCCGGGCAGGACACTCGATGAAGCTTTCTTT	CASSPGRTLDEAFF
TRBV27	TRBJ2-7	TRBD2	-	TGTGCCAGCAGACCGGGACTAGTCTCCGGCGAGCAGTACTTC	CASRPGLVSGEQYF
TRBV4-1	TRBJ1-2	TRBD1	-	TGCGCCAGCAGCCCATTACAGGGGGCTAGTGGCTACACCTTC	CASSPLQGASGYTF
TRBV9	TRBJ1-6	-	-	TGTGCCAGCAGCGACCCCGGGCAGGGCTTAAATTCACCCCTCCACTTT	CASSDPGQGLNSPLHF
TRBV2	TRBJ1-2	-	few	TGTGCCAGAGGGGGGCCTGGGTCAGGGTACTATGGCTACACCTTC	CARGGPGSGYYGYTF